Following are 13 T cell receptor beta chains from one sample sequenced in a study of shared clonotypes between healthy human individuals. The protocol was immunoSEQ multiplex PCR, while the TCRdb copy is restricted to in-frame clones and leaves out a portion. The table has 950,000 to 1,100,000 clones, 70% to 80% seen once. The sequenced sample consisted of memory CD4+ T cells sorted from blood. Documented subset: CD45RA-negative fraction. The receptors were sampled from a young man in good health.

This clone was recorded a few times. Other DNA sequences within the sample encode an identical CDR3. The CDR3 DNA reads as TGTGCCAGCAGTGACGGAGACTATGGCTACACCTTC. Protein: CASSDGDYGYTF. The genes are TRBV2 and TRBJ1-2; D not resolved. Germline assignment: CDR1 SNHLY and CDR2 FYNNEI. The CDR3 has 12 amino acids. The V and J ends lost 3 bases and 3 bases respectively, with 5 bases between them.

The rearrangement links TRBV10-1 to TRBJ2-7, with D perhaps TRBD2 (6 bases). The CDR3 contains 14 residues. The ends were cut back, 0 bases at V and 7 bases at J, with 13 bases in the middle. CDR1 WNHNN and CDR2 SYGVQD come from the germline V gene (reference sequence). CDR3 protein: CASSESLGGGEQYF. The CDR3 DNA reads TGCGCCAGCAGTGAGTCTCTGGGTGGGGGGGAGCAGTACTTC.

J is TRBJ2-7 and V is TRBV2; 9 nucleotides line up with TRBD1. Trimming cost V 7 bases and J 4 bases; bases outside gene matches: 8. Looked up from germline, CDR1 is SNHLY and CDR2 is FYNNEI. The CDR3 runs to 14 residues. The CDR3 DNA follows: TGTGCCAGCAATGACAGGGGGGGAAAGTACGAGCAGTACTTC. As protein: CASNDRGGKYEQYF. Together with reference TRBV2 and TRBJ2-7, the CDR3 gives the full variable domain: EPEVTQTPSHQVTQMGQEVILRCVPISNHLYFYWYRQILGQKVEFLVSFYNNEISEKSEIFDDQFSVERPDGSNFTLKIRSTKLEDSAMYFCASNDRGGKYEQYFGPGTRLTVT.

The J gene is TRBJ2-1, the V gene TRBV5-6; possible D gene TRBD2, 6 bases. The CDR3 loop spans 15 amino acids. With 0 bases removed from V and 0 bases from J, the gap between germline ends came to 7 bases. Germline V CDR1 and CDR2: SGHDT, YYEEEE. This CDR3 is CASSLELASYNEQFF. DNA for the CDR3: TGTGCCAGCAGCTTGGAACTAGCCTCCTACAATGAGCAGTTCTTC.

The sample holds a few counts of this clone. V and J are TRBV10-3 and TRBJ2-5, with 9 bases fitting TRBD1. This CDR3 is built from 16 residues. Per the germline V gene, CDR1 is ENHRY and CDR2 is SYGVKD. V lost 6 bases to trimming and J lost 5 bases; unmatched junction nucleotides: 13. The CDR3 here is CAIRATGTGSGETQYF. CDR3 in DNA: TGTGCCATCAGAGCAACCGGGACAGGGTCGGGCGAGACCCAGTACTTC.

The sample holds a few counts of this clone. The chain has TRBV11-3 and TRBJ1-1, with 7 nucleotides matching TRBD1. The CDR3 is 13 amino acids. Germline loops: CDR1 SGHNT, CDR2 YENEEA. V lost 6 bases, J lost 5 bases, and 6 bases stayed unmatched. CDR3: CASSLQGGTEAFF. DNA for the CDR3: TGTGCCAGCAGTCTCCAGGGGGGGACTGAAGCTTTCTTT.

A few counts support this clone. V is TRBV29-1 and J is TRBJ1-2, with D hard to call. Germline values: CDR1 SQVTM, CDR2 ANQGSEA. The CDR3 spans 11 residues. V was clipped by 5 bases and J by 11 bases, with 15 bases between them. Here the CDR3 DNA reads TGCAGCGTTATACACATTCTGGGTTACACCTTC. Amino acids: CSVIHILGYTF.

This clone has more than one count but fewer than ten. This CDR3 reads CASSHYADTQYF. The CDR3, as DNA: TGTGCCAGCAGCCATTACGCAGATACGCAGTATTTT. This chain joins TRBV11-2 and TRBJ2-3; the D is unclear. Trimming shortened V by 5 bases and J by 4 bases, and 7 bases separated the two germline ends. The CDR3 extends over 12 amino acids. Germline V lookup: CDR1 SGHAT, CDR2 FQNNGV.

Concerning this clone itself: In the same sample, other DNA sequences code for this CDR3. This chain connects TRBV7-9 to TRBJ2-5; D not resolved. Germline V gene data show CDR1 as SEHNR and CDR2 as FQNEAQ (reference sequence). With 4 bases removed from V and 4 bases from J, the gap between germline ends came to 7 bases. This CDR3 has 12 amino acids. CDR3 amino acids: CASSSEGETQYF. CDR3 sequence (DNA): TGTGCCAGCAGCTCCGAAGGAGAGACCCAGTACTTC.

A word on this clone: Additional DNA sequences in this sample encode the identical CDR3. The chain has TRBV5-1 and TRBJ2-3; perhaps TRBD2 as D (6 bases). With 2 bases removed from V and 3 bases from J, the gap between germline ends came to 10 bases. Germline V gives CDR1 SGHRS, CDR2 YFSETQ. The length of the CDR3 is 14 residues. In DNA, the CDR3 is TGCGCCAGCAGCTTAGGGACTTCGACAGATACGCAGTATTTT. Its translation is CASSLGTSTDTQYF.

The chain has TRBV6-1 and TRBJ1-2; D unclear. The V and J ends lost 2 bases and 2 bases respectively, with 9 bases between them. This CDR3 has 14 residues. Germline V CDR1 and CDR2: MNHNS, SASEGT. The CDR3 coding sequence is TGTGCCAGCAGTGAACAGCTATCCAACTATGGCTACACCTTC. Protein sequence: CASSEQLSNYGYTF.

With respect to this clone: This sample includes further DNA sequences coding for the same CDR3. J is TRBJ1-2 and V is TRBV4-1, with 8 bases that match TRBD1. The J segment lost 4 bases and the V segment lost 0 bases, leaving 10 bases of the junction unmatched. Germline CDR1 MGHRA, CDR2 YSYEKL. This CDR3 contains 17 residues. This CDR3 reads CASSQDPTGAFGYGYTF. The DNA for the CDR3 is TGCGCCAGCAGCCAAGATCCGACAGGGGCCTTCGGCTATGGCTACACCTTC.

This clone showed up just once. DNA of the CDR3: TGTGCCAGCAGCTTAAAGGATACCGGGACAGGGAAATCTTACGAGCAGTACTTC. This codes for CASSLKDTGTGKSYEQYF. The genes are TRBV7-3 and TRBJ2-7, with 9 bases matching TRBD1. Germline trimming cut 1 base from V and 4 bases from J; bases unmatched to any gene: 14. Germline CDR1 reads SGHTA; CDR2 reads FQGTGA. This CDR3 has 18 residues.